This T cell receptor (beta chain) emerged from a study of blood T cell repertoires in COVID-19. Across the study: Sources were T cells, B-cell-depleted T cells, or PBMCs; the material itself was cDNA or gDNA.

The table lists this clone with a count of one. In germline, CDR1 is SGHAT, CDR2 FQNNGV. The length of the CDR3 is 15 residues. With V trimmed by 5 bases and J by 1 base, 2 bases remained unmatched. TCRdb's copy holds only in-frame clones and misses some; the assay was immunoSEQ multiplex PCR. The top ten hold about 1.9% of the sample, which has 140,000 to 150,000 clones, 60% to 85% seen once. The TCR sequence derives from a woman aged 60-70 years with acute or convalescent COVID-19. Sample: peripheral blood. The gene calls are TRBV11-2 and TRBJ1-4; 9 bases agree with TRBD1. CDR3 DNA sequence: TGTGCCAGCAGCAAGGACAGGGGAACTAATGAAAAACTGTTTTTT. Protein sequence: CASSKDRGTNEKLFF.